This T cell receptor beta chain was retrieved from a study of blood T cell repertoires in COVID-19. The wider study: In each case, the material was cDNA or gDNA derived from T cells, B-cell-depleted T cells, or PBMCs.

Produced via immunoSEQ multiplex PCR; TCRdb's table is partial and in-frame only. Here the sample spans around 150,000 clones, 85% being singletons. This sequence originates from a woman in her sixties with COVID-19, enrolled during active disease. The specimen sequenced was peripheral blood.

Here the CDR3 reads CASSLGPDRGNSPLHF. The CDR3 coding sequence is TGCGCCAGCAGCTTGGGTCCCGACAGGGGCAATTCACCCCTCCACTTT. This chain links TRBV5-1 with TRBJ1-6; 8 nucleotides align to TRBD1. The V gene's germline CDR1 is SGHRS and CDR2 YFSETQ. This CDR3 is 16 amino acids long. J was trimmed by 7 bases and V by 0 bases; bases with no gene match: 6. Combining the CDR3 with reference TRBV5-1 and TRBJ1-6 gives the whole variable domain KAGVTQTPRYLIKTRGQQVTLSCSPISGHRSVSWYQQTPGQGLQFLFEYFSETQRNKGNFPGRFSGRQFSNSRSEMNVSTLELGDSALYLCASSLGPDRGNSPLHFGNGTRLTVT.